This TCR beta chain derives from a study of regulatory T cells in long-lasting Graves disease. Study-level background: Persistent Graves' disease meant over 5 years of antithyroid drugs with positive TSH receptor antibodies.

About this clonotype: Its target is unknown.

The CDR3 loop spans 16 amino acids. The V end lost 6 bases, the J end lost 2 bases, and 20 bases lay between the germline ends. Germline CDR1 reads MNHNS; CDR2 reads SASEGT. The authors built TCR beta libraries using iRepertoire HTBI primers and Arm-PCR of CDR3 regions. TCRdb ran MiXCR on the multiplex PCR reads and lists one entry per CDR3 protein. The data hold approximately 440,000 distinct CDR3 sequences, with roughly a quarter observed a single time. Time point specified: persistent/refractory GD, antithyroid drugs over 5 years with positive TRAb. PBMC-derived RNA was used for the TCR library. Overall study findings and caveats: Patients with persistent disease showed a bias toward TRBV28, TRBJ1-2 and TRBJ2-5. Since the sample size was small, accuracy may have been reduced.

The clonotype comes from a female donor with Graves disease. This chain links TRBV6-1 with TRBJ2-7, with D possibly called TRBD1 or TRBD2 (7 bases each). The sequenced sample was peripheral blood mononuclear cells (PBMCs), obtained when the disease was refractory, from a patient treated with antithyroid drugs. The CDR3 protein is CASSPRGGGIAYEQYF. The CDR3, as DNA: TGTGCCAGCAGCCCCAGGGGGGGCGGAATAGCCTACGAGCAGTACTTC.